This TCR beta chain was identified during a study of regulatory T cells in long-lasting Graves disease. iRepertoire HTBI primers and Arm-PCR of CDR3 regions built TCR beta libraries. TCRdb ran MiXCR on the multiplex PCR reads and lists one entry per CDR3 protein. The sample lists about 540,000 distinct CDR3 sequences, less than 15% occurring once. As to time point: newly diagnosed GD, antithyroid drugs for less than 3 months. Construction of the TCR library relied on RNA isolated from PBMCs. In its sample, this clonotype was seen many times. These data are also associated with another study on T cells in Graves' hyperthyroidism and ophthalmopathy. From that paper: Participants, patients aged 18 to 65, had newly diagnosed hyperthyroidism with a duration under 2 months. Patients were excluded because of uncontrolled infection, other autoimmune disease, pregnancy or lactation. When the TCR CDR3 underwent first-round RT-PCR, the HTBI primer set was used.

This receptor was identified in a man aged 25-45 years with Graves disease. The source material was peripheral blood mononuclear cells (PBMCs), sampled at new diagnosis, from a patient treated with antithyroid drugs.

As DNA, the CDR3 is TGTGCCAGCAGCCGCGGCCGGGACAGGAACACTGAAGCTTTCTTT. It codes for CASSRGRDRNTEAFF. The chain employs TRBV3-1 and TRBJ1-1, with 7 bases fitting TRBD1. Germline CDR1 and CDR2: LGHDT and YNNKEL (reference sequence). This CDR3 is 15 amino acids long. V was pared by 4 bases and J by 1 base, with 6 bases of the junction left unmatched.